The TCR beta chain under discussion was sequenced for a study of cytomegalovirus exposure and HLA in healthy donors. Study at large: Earlier, some 180 million T cells were analyzed, and fewer than 120 million unique TCR beta sequences were found among them. Notes on the study in general: An observed cluster of highly shared sequence variants was recorded as a likely sequencing artifact. Follow-up analysis seemed to connect common viral pathogens with several of the most significant clusters identified. Exclusion applied to some V segments, including TRBV6-2 and TRBV6-3, as they were indistinguishable.

As regards this clone: The antigen is unknown.

Primers: 60 Vbeta forward and 13 Jbeta reverse. Method: immunoSEQ multiplex PCR; TCRdb's copy keeps in-frame clones and lacks some. There are about 180,000 clones in the sample; about 82% occur only once, and 1.5% to 2% lies in the top ten. CDR3 length equals 13 residues. J lost 3 bases, V lost 4 bases, and 3 bases had no gene match. Germline V gene sequence: CDR1 LGHNT, CDR2 FRNRAP. Sample: PBMCs. The sequence derives from a young woman in good health and CMV-seronegative. The chain combines TRBV12-5 with TRBJ2-7; TRBD2 matches at 7 bases. CDR3 coding DNA: TGTGCTAGTGGTTCTGGCGGGGGCTACGAGCAGTACTTC. Protein product: CASGSGGGYEQYF.